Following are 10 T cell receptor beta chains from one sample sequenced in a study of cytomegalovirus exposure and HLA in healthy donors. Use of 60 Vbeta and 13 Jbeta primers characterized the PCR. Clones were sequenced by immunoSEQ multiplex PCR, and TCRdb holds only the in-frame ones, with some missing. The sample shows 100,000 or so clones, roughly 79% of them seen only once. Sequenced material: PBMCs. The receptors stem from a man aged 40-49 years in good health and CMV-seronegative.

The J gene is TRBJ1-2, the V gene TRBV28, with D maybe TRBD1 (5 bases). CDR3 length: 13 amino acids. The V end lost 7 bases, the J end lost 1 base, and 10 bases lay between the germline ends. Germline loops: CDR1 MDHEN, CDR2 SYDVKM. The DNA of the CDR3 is TGTGCCAGCATTCCCGGGGGTAACTATGGCTACACCTTC. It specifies CASIPGGNYGYTF.

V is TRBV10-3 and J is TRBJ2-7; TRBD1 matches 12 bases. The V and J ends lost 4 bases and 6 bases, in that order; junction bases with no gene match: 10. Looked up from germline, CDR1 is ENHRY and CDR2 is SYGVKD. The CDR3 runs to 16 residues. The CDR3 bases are TGTGCCATCAGTGGGGCCGGGGGACAGGGGGCGTTCGAGCAGTACTTC. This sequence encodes CAISGAGGQGAFEQYF.

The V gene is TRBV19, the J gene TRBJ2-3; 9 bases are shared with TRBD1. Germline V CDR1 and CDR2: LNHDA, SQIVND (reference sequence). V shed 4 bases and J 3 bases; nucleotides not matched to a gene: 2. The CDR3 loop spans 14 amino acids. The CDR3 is CASSNRGLTDTQYF. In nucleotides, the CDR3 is TGTGCCAGTAGTAACAGGGGGCTTACAGATACGCAGTATTTT.

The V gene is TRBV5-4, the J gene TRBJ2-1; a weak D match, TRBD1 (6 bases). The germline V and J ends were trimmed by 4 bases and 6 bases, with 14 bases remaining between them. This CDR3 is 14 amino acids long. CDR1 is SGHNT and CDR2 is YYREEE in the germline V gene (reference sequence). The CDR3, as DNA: TGTGCCAGCAGCCCCAGGGGCTCGGGCAATGAGCAGTTCTTC. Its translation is CASSPRGSGNEQFF.

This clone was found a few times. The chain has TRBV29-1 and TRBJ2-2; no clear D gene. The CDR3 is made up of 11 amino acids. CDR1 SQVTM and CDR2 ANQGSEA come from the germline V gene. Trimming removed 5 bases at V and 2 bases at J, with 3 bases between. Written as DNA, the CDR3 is TGCAGCGTTTTAAACACCGGGGAGCTGTTTTTT. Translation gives CSVLNTGELFF.

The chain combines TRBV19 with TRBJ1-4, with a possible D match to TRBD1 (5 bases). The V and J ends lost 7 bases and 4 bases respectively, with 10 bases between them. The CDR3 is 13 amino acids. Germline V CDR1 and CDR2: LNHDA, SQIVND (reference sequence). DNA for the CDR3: TGTGCCAGTACACAGGCTGGTAATGAAAAACTGTTTTTT. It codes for CASTQAGNEKLFF.

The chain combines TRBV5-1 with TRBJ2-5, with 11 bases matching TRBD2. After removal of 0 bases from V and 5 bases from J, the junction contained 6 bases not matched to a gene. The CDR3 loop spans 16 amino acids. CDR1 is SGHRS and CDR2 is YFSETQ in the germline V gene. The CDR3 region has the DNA TGCGCCAGCAGCTTGGCGGCTAGCGGGAGGTACGAGACCCAGTACTTC. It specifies CASSLAASGRYETQYF. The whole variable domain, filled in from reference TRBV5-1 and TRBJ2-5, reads KAGVTQTPRYLIKTRGQQVTLSCSPISGHRSVSWYQQTPGQGLQFLFEYFSETQRNKGNFPGRFSGRQFSNSRSEMNVSTLELGDSALYLCASSLAASGRYETQYFGPGTRLLVL.

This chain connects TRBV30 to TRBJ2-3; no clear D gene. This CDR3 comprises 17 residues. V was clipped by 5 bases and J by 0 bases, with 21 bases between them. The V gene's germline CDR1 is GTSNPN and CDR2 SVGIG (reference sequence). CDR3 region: CAWRAPRPSPSTDTQYF. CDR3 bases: TGTGCCTGGCGCGCTCCCAGGCCCTCTCCTAGCACAGATACGCAGTATTTT.

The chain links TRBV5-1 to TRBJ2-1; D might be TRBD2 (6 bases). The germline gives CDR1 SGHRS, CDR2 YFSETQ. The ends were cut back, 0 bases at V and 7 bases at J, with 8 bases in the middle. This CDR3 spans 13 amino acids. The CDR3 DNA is TGCGCCAGCAGCTTGGACGGGACTAATGAGCAGTTCTTC. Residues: CASSLDGTNEQFF.

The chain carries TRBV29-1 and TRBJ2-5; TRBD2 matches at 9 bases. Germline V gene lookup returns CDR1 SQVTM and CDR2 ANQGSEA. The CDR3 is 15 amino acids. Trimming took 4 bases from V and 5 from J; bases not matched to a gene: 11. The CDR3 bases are TGCAGCGTTGTGGGGGGTAGCGGGAGTTCGGAGACCCAGTACTTC. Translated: CSVVGGSGSSETQYF.